Each of the 17 T cell receptor beta chains below was sequenced from the same sample in a study of Ad26.COV2.S vaccination and SARS-CoV-2 variants. The data were produced by immunoSEQ multiplex PCR, yet TCRdb's version contains in-frame clones alone and is incomplete. The sample has roughly 150,000 clones; roughly 90% are singletons. The specimen comprised peripheral blood, sampled after recovery from COVID-19. Receptor source: a human donor who had recovered from COVID-19.

The chain links TRBV12-5 to TRBJ1-1; D gene ambiguous. Trimming removed 2 bases from V and 3 bases from J, with 7 bases in between. Germline V gene data show CDR1 as LGHNT and CDR2 as FRNRAP. The CDR3 has 13 amino acids. The CDR3 sequence: CASGLSVYTEAFF. The DNA of the CDR3 is TGTGCTAGTGGTTTGAGTGTATACACTGAAGCTTTCTTT.

The J gene is TRBJ1-1, the V gene TRBV28; weak D call: TRBD1 (6 bases). The CDR3 consists of 13 residues. Per the germline V gene, CDR1 is MDHEN and CDR2 is SYDVKM. Trimming stripped 5 bases from V and 7 bases from J, with 14 bases between. The CDR3 loop reads CASSTFLDSEAFF. Written as DNA, the CDR3 is TGTGCCAGCAGTACCTTCTTGGACAGTGAAGCTTTCTTT.

V gene TRBV7-8 combines with J gene TRBJ1-2, with a tentative D call TRBD1 (5 bases). The germline gives CDR1 SGHVS, CDR2 FQNEAQ. Trimming removed 1 base at V and 8 bases at J, with 20 bases between. The length of the CDR3 is 16 residues. The CDR3 loop reads CASSLGEGLHDWGYTF. CDR3 coding DNA: TGTGCCAGCAGCTTAGGGGAGGGACTCCACGATTGGGGCTACACCTTC.

J is TRBJ2-3 and V is TRBV25-1; 9 bases line up with TRBD2. CDR3 length equals 17 residues. V lost 3 bases to trimming and J lost 2 bases; unmatched junction nucleotides: 9. Germline V CDR1 and CDR2: MGHDK, SYGVNS. The CDR3 nucleotides are TGTGCCAGCAGTGAGACGGTGGGACTAGCCCTCACAGATACGCAGTATTTT. Protein product: CASSETVGLALTDTQYF.

The chain has TRBV28 and TRBJ1-5; D gene uncertain. CDR3 length: 12 residues. Germline V gives CDR1 MDHEN, CDR2 SYDVKM. The ends were cut back, 3 bases at V and 6 bases at J, with 6 bases in the middle. The CDR3 coding sequence is TGTGCCAGCAGTTTCTGGGGTCAGCCCCAGCATTTT. Amino acid sequence: CASSFWGQPQHF.

This clone occurred a few times. This chain's CDR3 is CASSTGNRNTEAFF. DNA of the CDR3: TGTGCCAGTAGTACGGGGAATAGGAACACTGAAGCTTTCTTT. The chain employs TRBV19 and TRBJ1-1; D gene ambiguous. The CDR3 has 14 residues. Germline-derived CDR1 and CDR2 are LNHDA and SQIVND (reference sequence). The V end was cut by 4 bases, the J end by 1 base, with 10 bases between.

The V and J genes are TRBV9 and TRBJ2-3; 10 bases are shared with TRBD2. Germline CDR1 is SGDLS and CDR2 is YYNGEE. This CDR3 has 16 residues. The trim removed 0 bases at V and 4 bases at J, leaving 5 bases unmatched. The CDR3 DNA reads TGTGCCAGCAGCGTAGAGGGTAGCGGGGGGTCAGATACGCAGTATTTT. It translates to CASSVEGSGGSDTQYF.

The genes are TRBV9 and TRBJ2-3, with D possibly being TRBD1 (5 bases). The CDR3 contains 15 residues. CDR1 is SGDLS and CDR2 is YYNGEE in the germline V gene. V lost 4 bases and J 1 base, leaving 13 bases between the germline ends. CDR3 in amino acids: CASSFTEGGTDTQYF. The CDR3 nucleotides read TGTGCCAGCAGCTTTACTGAAGGGGGCACAGATACGCAGTATTTT.

V is TRBV11-2 and J is TRBJ2-2; D tentatively reads TRBD1 or TRBD2 (6 bases each). The length of the CDR3 is 12 residues. V lost 7 bases and J lost 6, with 9 bases in between. Germline values: CDR1 SGHAT, CDR2 FQNNGV. The CDR3 region has the DNA TGTGCCAGCACCGGGGGCCCCGGGGAGCTGTTTTTT. Protein: CASTGGPGELFF.

The rearrangement joins TRBV11-2 to TRBJ1-1, with D perhaps matching TRBD1 (6 bases). CDR1 SGHAT and CDR2 FQNNGV come from the germline V gene. V was trimmed by 7 bases and J by 0 bases, leaving 12 bases between them. CDR3 length equals 14 residues. The CDR3 coding sequence is TGTGCCAGCACCATAGACAGGATGAACACTGAAGCTTTCTTT. Protein: CASTIDRMNTEAFF.

The chain links TRBV18 to TRBJ2-5; D call uncertain. V was pared by 5 bases and J by 5 bases, with 9 bases between. The germline gives CDR1 KGHSH, CDR2 LQKENI. The CDR3 runs 12 residues. The CDR3 DNA sequence: TGTGCCAGCTCATCCTCCCCGGAGACCCAGTACTTC. This gives the protein CASSSSPETQYF. Together with reference TRBV18 and TRBJ2-5, the CDR3 gives the full variable domain: NAGVMQNPRHLVRRRGQEARLRCSPMKGHSHVYWYRQLPEEGLKFMVYLQKENIIDESGMPKERFSAEFPKEGPSILRIQQVVRGDSAAYFCASSSSPETQYFGPGTRLLVL.

The chain uses TRBV5-1 and TRBJ2-2; the D gene is possibly TRBD1 (5 bases). Between the trimmed V and J ends, which lost 4 bases and 1 base, there was a span of 14 bases. The germline V gene has CDR1 SGHRS and CDR2 YFSETQ. CDR3 length equals 16 residues. CDR3 residues: CASSTRAGMNTGELFF. CDR3 nucleotide sequence: TGCGCCAGCAGCACCCGGGCAGGGATGAACACCGGGGAGCTGTTTTTT.

V and J are TRBV11-2 and TRBJ1-3; 7 nucleotides agree with TRBD1. The trim removed 5 bases at V and 2 bases at J, leaving 9 bases unmatched. Germline assignment: CDR1 SGHAT and CDR2 FQNNGV. The CDR3 runs 16 residues. CDR3 DNA: TGTGCCAGCAGCAAGCTACAGGGGAAAACTGGAAACACCATATATTTT. As protein: CASSKLQGKTGNTIYF.

This clone was recorded once. The chain recombines TRBV27 with TRBJ2-1, with a possible D match to TRBD1 (5 bases). V gave up 3 bases and J gave up 1 base, with 10 bases separating them. This CDR3 has 15 residues. Germline values: CDR1 MNHEY, CDR2 SMNVEV (reference sequence). The CDR3 loop reads CASSFLDSSYNEQFF. Here the CDR3 DNA reads TGTGCCAGCAGTTTCCTCGACAGTTCCTACAATGAGCAGTTCTTC.

The chain combines TRBV5-4 with TRBJ2-5, with 7 positions matching TRBD2. The ends lost 2 bases at V and 1 base at J; junction bases unmatched: 11. Germline loops: CDR1 SGHNT, CDR2 YYREEE (reference sequence). The CDR3 length is 17 residues. CDR3 region: CASSFSRSSGLQETQYF. The CDR3 region has the DNA TGTGCCAGCAGCTTCAGTCGATCTAGCGGACTCCAAGAGACCCAGTACTTC.

J is TRBJ2-3 and V is TRBV3-1 (or the pseudogene TRBV3-2); TRBD2 matches at 8 bases. The CDR3 is made up of 17 amino acids. CDR1 is LGHDT and CDR2 is YNNKEL in the germline V gene (reference sequence). With V trimmed by 1 base and J by 4 bases, 10 bases remained unmatched. The CDR3 loop is CASSQARLARAPDTQYF. CDR3 in DNA: TGTGCCAGCAGCCAAGCTAGACTAGCGCGGGCCCCAGATACGCAGTATTTT.

The chain couples TRBV19 to TRBJ1-2, with D possibly TRBD1 on 6 matching bases. Per the germline V gene, CDR1 is LNHDA and CDR2 is SQIVND (reference sequence). This CDR3 is 13 amino acids long. Trimming cost V 7 bases and J 5 bases, with 14 bases left between them. CDR3 in DNA: TGTGCCAGTAAGAAGGACAGCCCGTATGGCTACACCTTC. Its translation is CASKKDSPYGYTF.